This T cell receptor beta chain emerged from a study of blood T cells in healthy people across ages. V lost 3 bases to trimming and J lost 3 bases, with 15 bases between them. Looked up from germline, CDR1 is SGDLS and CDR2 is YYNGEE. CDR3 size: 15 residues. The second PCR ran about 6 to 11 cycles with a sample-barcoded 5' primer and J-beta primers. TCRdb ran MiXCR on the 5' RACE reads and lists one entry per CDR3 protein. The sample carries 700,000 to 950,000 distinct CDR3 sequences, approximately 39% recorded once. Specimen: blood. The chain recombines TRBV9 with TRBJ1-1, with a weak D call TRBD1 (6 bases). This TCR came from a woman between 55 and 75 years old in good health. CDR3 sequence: CASSALGGPDTEAFF. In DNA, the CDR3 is TGTGCCAGCAGCGCCCTGGGGGGGCCGGACACTGAAGCTTTCTTT.